The 20 T cell receptor beta chains below were found in one sample sequenced in a study of shared clonotypes between healthy human individuals. Here immunoSEQ multiplex PCR was the method, and the copy in TCRdb shows in-frame clones only, minus some. The sample has about 2.1 million clones, 93% seen once. Naive CD8 cells comprised CD45RO-negative, CCR7-positively selected cells, excluding terminally differentiated effector memory CD45RA+ cells. Sequenced: naive CD8+ T cells from PBMCs. Receptors originate from a man younger than 30 in good health. Some clones in this sample may be carry-over from other donors' samples.

This chain links TRBV27 with TRBJ2-3; D unresolved. The V and J ends lost 6 bases and 3 bases respectively, with 10 bases between them. The germline V gene has CDR1 MNHEY and CDR2 SMNVEV (reference sequence). The CDR3 is made up of 13 amino acids. The CDR3 loop is CASRVLGTDTQYF. In DNA form, the CDR3 reads TGTGCCAGCAGGGTGCTGGGGACAGATACGCAGTATTTT.

The rearrangement links TRBV9 to TRBJ2-3; TRBD2 agrees at 7 bases. CDR1 and CDR2 from the germline V gene are SGDLS and YYNGEE. Germline trimming cut 4 bases from V and 2 bases from J; bases unmatched to any gene: 10. The CDR3 contains 16 residues. The CDR3 nucleotides read TGTGCCAGCAGCCCCCCTTGGGCGGGAGACACAGATACGCAGTATTTT. Its translation is CASSPPWAGDTDTQYF.

The chain couples TRBV5-1 to TRBJ2-6; no reliable D call. V was pared by 4 bases and J by 2 bases, with 13 bases between. CDR1 SGHRS and CDR2 YFSETQ come from the germline V gene. This CDR3 is 16 amino acids long. The DNA for the CDR3 is TGCGCCAGCAGCACGGACGGCAGGACTGGGGCCAACGTCCTGACTTTC. Translation: CASSTDGRTGANVLTF.

V is TRBV4-2 and J is TRBJ2-5; 8 nucleotides agree with TRBD2. This CDR3 contains 14 residues. V shed 7 bases and J 2 bases; nucleotides not matched to a gene: 6. In germline, CDR1 is LGHNA, CDR2 YNFKEQ. The CDR3 loop is CASTATSGQETQYF. CDR3 in DNA: TGTGCCAGCACTGCCACTAGCGGACAAGAGACCCAGTACTTC.

The V and J genes are TRBV30 and TRBJ2-7; 8 bases align to TRBD1. The ends lost 7 bases at V and 2 bases at J; junction bases unmatched: 10. This CDR3 spans 14 amino acids. Germline CDR1 GTSNPN, CDR2 SVGIG (reference sequence). The CDR3 here is CASVPRDRPYEQYF. The CDR3 nucleotides read TGTGCCTCCGTCCCCCGGGACAGGCCCTACGAGCAGTACTTC.

V usage is TRBV9 and J usage is TRBJ2-1, with 10 bases matching TRBD1. CDR1 SGDLS and CDR2 YYNGEE come from the germline V gene. The trim removed 1 base at V and 8 bases at J, leaving 6 bases unmatched. The CDR3 sequence is 15 residues long. CDR3 nucleotide sequence: TGTGCCAGCAGCGTATGGCCGGGACAGGGGTATGAGCAGTTCTTC. Encoded protein: CASSVWPGQGYEQFF.

The chain recombines TRBV5-4 with TRBJ1-1; D not certain. Germline CDR1 reads SGHNT; CDR2 reads YYREEE (reference sequence). The CDR3 contains 14 residues. Trimming pared 5 bases from V and 2 bases from J, leaving 13 bases between. CDR3 in amino acids: CASSYNAGNTEAFF. The DNA of the CDR3 is TGTGCCAGCAGTTATAATGCGGGAAACACTGAAGCTTTCTTT.

This chain links TRBV7-8 with TRBJ2-1; 8 bases are shared with TRBD2. The CDR3 runs to 17 residues. V shed 8 bases and J 8 bases; nucleotides not matched to a gene: 20. The germline V gene encodes CDR1 SGHVS and CDR2 FQNEAQ. CDR3 coding DNA: TGTGCCAGCCGCCCACGACCATCCGGGACTAGGGTCGATGAGCAGTTCTTC. Its translation is CASRPRPSGTRVDEQFF.

Regarding this clone: Other DNA sequences from this sample encode an identical CDR3 as well. V gene TRBV4-1 combines with J gene TRBJ2-3; 7 nucleotides align to TRBD2. Germline CDR1 and CDR2: MGHRA and YSYEKL. J was trimmed by 1 base and V by 2 bases; bases with no gene match: 3. The CDR3 is 15 residues long. The CDR3 coding sequence is TGCGCCAGCAGCCAAAGTCGGGGGGGCACAGATACGCAGTATTTT. Its translation is CASSQSRGGTDTQYF.

The chain is built from TRBV9 and TRBJ2-3, with 9 positions matching TRBD2. Germline CDR1 is SGDLS and CDR2 is YYNGEE. V lost 1 base and J lost 5; bases outside the gene matches: 8. There are 16 residues in the CDR3. The CDR3 DNA sequence: TGTGCCAGCAGCGTAAGGGCGGGAGGGCCAAAAGATACGCAGTATTTT. This sequence encodes CASSVRAGGPKDTQYF.

This chain uses TRBV25-1 with TRBJ1-1, with a tentative D call TRBD1 (5 bases). CDR3 length: 13 residues. CDR1 is MGHDK, CDR2 SYGVNS, per germline. V was pared by 5 bases and J by 8 bases, with 15 bases between. The CDR3 bases are TGTGCCAGCAGTTTTACACCGGGACTGGAAGCTTTCTTT. Its translation is CASSFTPGLEAFF. The complete variable domain, with remaining parts taken from reference TRBV25-1 and TRBJ1-1, reads EADIYQTPRYLVIGTGKKITLECSQTMGHDKMYWYQQDPGMELHLIHYSYGVNSTEKGDLSSESTVSRIRTEHFPLTLESARPSHTSQYLCASSFTPGLEAFFGQGTRLTVV.

The rearrangement links TRBV7-9 to TRBJ2-3; no clear D gene. The V gene's germline CDR1 is SEHNR and CDR2 FQNEAQ (reference sequence). V lost 4 bases, J lost 4 bases, and 15 bases lay in between. The CDR3 runs 15 residues. The CDR3 here is CASSSPRDSADTQYF. CDR3 nucleotide sequence: TGTGCCAGCAGCTCCCCTAGGGATTCGGCAGATACGCAGTATTTT.

The J gene is TRBJ2-6, the V gene TRBV7-2; TRBD2 matches 9 bases. The CDR3 is 18 amino acids. Germline CDR1 SGHTA, CDR2 FQGNSA. The junction had 3 bases not matched to a gene; V was cut back by 0 bases and J by 0 bases. CDR3 sequence (DNA): TGTGCCAGCAGCTTAGCGGGACTAGCCTACTCTGGGGCCAACGTCCTGACTTTC. It encodes CASSLAGLAYSGANVLTF.

The CDR3 region is CASSTGPPSTEAFF. The CDR3 nucleotides read TGTGCCAGCAGCACGGGTCCTCCCTCCACTGAAGCTTTCTTT. The rearrangement uses TRBV9 and TRBJ1-1, with no clear D. V was cut by 4 bases and J by 4 bases, with 14 bases left in between. The CDR3 is made up of 14 amino acids. Germline values: CDR1 SGDLS, CDR2 YYNGEE.

The J gene is TRBJ1-1, the V gene TRBV28; D is uncertain. Trimming left V 3 bases short and J 4 bases short, with 9 bases between. This CDR3 region has 13 residues. The germline V gene has CDR1 MDHEN and CDR2 SYDVKM. CDR3 DNA: TGTGCCAGCAGTTTTGGCGAGAGCACTGAAGCTTTCTTT. It codes for CASSFGESTEAFF.

The chain joins TRBV19 to TRBJ2-4; unclear D gene. Trimming left V 5 bases short and J 0 bases short, with 11 bases between. CDR1 and CDR2 from the germline V gene are LNHDA and SQIVND (reference sequence). The CDR3 is made up of 15 amino acids. This chain's CDR3 is CASSSSLLAKNIQYF. CDR3 bases: TGTGCCAGTAGTTCTTCTTTACTAGCCAAAAACATTCAGTACTTC.

This chain connects TRBV27 to TRBJ2-1, with a weak D call TRBD1 (6 bases). Trimming shortened V by 3 bases and J by 7 bases, and 13 bases separated the two germline ends. Germline CDR1 is MNHEY and CDR2 is SMNVEV (reference sequence). The CDR3 loop spans 14 amino acids. CDR3 region: CASSLGTTGNEQFF. The CDR3 bases are TGTGCCAGCAGTTTGGGCACCACAGGGAATGAGCAGTTCTTC.

The CDR3 loop reads CASSLDYYNEQFF. Here the CDR3 DNA reads TGTGCCAGCAGCCTGGACTACTACAATGAGCAGTTCTTC. V usage is TRBV5-5 and J usage is TRBJ2-1, with a possible D match to TRBD2 (6 bases). V was cut by 4 bases and J by 3 bases, with 8 bases left in between. The CDR3 is 13 amino acids. CDR1 is SGHKS, CDR2 YYEKEE, per germline (reference sequence). The full variable domain, with the rest looked up from reference TRBV5-5 and TRBJ2-1, is DAGVTQSPTHLIKTRGQQVTLRCSPISGHKSVSWYQQVLGQGPQFIFQYYEKEERGRGNFPDRFSARQFPNYSSELNVNALLLGDSALYLCASSLDYYNEQFFGPGTRLTVL.

The J gene is TRBJ1-2, the V gene TRBV13; 12 bases match TRBD1. This CDR3 has 18 residues. Germline CDR1 is PRHDT and CDR2 is FYEKMQ (reference sequence). The V and J ends lost 5 bases and 4 bases, in that order; junction bases with no gene match: 14. The CDR3 region is CASSPNPGQGAGSYGYTF. The DNA for the CDR3 is TGTGCCAGCAGCCCGAATCCGGGACAGGGGGCCGGGAGCTATGGCTACACCTTC.

The rearrangement joins TRBV14 to TRBJ2-2, with D possibly TRBD1 on 5 matching bases. There are 16 residues in the CDR3. Per the germline V gene, CDR1 is SGHDN and CDR2 is FVKESK. V lost 1 base and J 2 bases, leaving 11 bases between the germline ends. The CDR3 DNA reads as TGTGCCAGCAGCCAAGGGGCAGGGCTAAACACCGGGGAGCTGTTTTTT. It encodes CASSQGAGLNTGELFF.